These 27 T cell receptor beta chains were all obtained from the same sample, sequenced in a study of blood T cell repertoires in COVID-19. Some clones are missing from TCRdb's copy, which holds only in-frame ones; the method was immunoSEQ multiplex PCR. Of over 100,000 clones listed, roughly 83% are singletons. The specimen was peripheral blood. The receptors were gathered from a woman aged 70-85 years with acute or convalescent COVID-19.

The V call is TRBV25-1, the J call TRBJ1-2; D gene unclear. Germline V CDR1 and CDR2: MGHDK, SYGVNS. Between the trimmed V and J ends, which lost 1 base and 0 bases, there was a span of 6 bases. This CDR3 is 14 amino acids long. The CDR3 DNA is TGTGCCAGCAGTGAATTTACGGCTAACTATGGCTACACCTTC. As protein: CASSEFTANYGYTF.

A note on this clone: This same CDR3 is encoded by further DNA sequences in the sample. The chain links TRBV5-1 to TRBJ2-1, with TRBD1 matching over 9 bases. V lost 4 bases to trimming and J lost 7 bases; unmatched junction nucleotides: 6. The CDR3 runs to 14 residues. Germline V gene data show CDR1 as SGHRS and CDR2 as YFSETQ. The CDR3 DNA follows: TGCGCCAGCAGCAGCGGGACAGGGACGAATGAGCAGTTCTTC. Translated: CASSSGTGTNEQFF.

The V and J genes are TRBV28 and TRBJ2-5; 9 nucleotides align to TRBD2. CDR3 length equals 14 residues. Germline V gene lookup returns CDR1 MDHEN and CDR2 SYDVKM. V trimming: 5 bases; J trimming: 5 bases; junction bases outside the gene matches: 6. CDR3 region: CASSRAGGSETQYF. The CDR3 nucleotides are TGTGCCAGCAGTAGAGCGGGAGGTTCTGAGACCCAGTACTTC.

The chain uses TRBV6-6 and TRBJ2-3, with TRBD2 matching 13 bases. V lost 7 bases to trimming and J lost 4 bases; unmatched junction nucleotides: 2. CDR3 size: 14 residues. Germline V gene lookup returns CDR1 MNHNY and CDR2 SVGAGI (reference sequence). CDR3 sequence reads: CASMTSGGSDTQYF. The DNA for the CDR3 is TGTGCCAGCATGACTAGCGGGGGGTCAGATACGCAGTATTTT.

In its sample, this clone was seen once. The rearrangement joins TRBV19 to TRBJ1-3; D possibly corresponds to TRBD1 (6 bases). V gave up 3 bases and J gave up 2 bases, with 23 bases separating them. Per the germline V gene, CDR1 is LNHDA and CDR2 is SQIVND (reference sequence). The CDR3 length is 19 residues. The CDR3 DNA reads TGTGCCAGTAGTATCATCGAGTCAGGGGTAAGGCGGCCTGGAAACACCATATATTTT. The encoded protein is CASSIIESGVRRPGNTIYF.

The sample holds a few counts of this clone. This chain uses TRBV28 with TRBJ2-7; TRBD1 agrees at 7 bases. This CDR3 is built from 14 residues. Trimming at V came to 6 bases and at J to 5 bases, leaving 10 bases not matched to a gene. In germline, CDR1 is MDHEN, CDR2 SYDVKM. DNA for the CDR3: TGTGCCAGCAGCGAGGGACAGAGACTCAACGAGCAGTACTTC. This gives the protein CASSEGQRLNEQYF.

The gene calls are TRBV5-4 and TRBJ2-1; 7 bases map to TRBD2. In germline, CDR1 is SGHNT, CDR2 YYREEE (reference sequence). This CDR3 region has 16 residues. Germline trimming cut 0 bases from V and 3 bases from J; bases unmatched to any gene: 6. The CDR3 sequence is CASSLGLGGNYNEQFF. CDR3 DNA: TGTGCCAGCAGCTTGGGGCTGGGGGGGAACTACAATGAGCAGTTCTTC.

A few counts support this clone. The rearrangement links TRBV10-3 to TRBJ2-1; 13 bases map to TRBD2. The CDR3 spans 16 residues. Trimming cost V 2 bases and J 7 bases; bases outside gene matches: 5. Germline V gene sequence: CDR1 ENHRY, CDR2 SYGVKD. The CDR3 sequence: CAISEGLAGVRNEQFF. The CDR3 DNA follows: TGTGCCATCAGTGAGGGACTAGCGGGAGTAAGGAATGAGCAGTTCTTC.

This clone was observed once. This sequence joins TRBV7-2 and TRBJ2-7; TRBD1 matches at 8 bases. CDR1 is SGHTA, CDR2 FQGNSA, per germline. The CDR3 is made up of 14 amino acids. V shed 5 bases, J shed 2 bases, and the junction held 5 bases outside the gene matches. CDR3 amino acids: CASSGRDRPYEQYF. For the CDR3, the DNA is TGTGCCAGCAGCGGTAGGGACAGGCCCTACGAGCAGTACTTC.

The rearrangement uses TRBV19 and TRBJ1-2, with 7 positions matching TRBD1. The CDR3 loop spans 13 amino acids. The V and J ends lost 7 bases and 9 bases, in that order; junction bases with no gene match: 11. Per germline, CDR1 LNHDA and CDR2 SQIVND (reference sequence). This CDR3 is CASTEGAVGSYTF. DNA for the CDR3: TGTGCCAGTACCGAGGGGGCAGTTGGGAGCTACACCTTC.

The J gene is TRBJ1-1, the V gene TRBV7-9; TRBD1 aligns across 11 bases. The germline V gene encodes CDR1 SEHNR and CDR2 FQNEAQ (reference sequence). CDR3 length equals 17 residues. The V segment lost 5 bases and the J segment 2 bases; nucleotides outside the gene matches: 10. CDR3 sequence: CASSPTVGTGGNTEAFF. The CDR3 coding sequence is TGTGCCAGCAGCCCTACCGTCGGGACAGGGGGAAACACTGAAGCTTTCTTT.

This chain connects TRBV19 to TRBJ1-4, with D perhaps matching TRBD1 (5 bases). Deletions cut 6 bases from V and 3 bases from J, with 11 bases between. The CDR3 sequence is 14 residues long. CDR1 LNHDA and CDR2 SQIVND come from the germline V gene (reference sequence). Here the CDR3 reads CASSYRRSNEKLFF. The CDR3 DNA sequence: TGTGCCAGTAGCTACAGGCGGTCTAATGAAAAACTGTTTTTT.

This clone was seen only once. CDR3 in amino acids: CASSRRDIYEQYF. The CDR3 DNA is TGTGCCAGCAGCCGCCGGGACATCTACGAGCAGTACTTC. The rearrangement uses TRBV3-1 (or the pseudogene TRBV3-2) and TRBJ2-7; tentatively, D is TRBD1 (6 bases). The ends were cut back, 4 bases at V and 3 bases at J, with 10 bases in the middle. The CDR3 is made up of 13 amino acids. CDR1 LGHDT and CDR2 YNNKEL come from the germline V gene (reference sequence).

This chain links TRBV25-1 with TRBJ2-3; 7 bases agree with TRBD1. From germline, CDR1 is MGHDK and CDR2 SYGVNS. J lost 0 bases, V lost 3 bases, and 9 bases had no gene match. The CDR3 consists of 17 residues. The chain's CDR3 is CASSDPYRGRSTDTQYF. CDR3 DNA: TGTGCCAGCAGTGACCCCTACAGGGGACGGAGCACAGATACGCAGTATTTT. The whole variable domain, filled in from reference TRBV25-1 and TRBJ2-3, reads EADIYQTPRYLVIGTGKKITLECSQTMGHDKMYWYQQDPGMELHLIHYSYGVNSTEKGDLSSESTVSRIRTEHFPLTLESARPSHTSQYLCASSDPYRGRSTDTQYFGPGTRLTVL.

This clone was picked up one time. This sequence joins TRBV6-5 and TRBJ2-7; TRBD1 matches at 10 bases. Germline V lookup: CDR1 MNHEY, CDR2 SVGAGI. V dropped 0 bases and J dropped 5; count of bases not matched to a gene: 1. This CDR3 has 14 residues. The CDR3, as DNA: TGTGCCAGCAGTTACTCCGACAGGGGGCACGAGCAGTACTTC. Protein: CASSYSDRGHEQYF.

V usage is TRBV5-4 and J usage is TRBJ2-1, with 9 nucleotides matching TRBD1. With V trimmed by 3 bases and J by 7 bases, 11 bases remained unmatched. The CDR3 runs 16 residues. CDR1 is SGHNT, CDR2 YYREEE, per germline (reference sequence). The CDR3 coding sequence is TGTGCCAGCAGCTCCGCAAGAGGACAGGGGCGAAATGAGCAGTTCTTC. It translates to CASSSARGQGRNEQFF.

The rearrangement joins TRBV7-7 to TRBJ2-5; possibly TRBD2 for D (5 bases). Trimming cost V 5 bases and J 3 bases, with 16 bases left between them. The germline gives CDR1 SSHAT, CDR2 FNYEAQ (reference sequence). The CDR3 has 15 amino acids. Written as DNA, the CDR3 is TGTGCCAGCAGCCAGTTCAGCGGTCTAGAAGAGACCCAGTACTTC. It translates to CASSQFSGLEETQYF.

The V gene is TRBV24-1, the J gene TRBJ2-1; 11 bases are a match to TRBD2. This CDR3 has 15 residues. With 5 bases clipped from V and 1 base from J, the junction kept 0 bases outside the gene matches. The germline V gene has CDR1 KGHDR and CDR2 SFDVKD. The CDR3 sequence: CATSVAGGSYNEQFF. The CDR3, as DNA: TGTGCCACCAGTGTAGCGGGAGGGTCCTACAATGAGCAGTTCTTC.

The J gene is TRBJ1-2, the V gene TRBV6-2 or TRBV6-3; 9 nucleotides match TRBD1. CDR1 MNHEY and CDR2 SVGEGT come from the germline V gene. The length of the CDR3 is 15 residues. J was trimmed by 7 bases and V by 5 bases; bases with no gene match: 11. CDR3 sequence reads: CASSTGTGRVSGYTF. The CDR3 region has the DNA TGTGCCAGCAGTACCGGGACAGGGAGGGTTAGTGGCTACACCTTC.

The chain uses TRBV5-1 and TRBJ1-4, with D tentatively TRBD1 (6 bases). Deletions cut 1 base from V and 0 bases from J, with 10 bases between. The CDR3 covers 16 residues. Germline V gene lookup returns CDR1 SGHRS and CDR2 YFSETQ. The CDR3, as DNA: TGCGCCAGCAGCTTGACAGGGAGGGCAACTAATGAAAAACTGTTTTTT. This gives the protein CASSLTGRATNEKLFF.

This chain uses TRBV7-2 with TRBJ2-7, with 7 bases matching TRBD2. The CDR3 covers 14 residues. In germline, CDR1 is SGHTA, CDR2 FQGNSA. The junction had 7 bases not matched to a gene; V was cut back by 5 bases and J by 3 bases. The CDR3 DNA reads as TGTGCCAGCAGCGGGGGGGAGCGGTACTACGAGCAGTACTTC. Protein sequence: CASSGGERYYEQYF. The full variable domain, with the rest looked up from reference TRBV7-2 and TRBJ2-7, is GAGVSQSPSNKVTEKGKDVELRCDPISGHTALYWYRQSLGQGLEFLIYFQGNSAPDKSGLPSDRFSAERTGGSVSTLTIQRTQQEDSAVYLCASSGGERYYEQYFGPGTRLTVT.

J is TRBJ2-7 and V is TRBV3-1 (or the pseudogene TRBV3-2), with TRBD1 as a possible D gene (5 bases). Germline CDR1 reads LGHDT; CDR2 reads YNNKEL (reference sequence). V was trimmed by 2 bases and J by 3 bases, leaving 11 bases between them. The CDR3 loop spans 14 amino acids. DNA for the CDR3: TGTGCCAGCAGCCAAAATGACAGATTCTACGAGCAGTACTTC. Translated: CASSQNDRFYEQYF.

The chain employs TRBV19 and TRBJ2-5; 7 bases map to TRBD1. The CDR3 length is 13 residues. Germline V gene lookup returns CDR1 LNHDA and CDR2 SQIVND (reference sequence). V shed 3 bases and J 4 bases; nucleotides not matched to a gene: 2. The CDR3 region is CASSISGGETQYF. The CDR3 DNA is TGTGCCAGTAGTATTTCAGGGGGAGAGACCCAGTACTTC.

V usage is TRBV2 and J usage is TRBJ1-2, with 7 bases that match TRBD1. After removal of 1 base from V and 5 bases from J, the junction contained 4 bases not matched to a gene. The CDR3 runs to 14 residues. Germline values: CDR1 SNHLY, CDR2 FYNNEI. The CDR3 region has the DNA TGTGCCAGCAGTGAAGAGACAGGGCTATATGGCTACACCTTC. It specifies CASSEETGLYGYTF.

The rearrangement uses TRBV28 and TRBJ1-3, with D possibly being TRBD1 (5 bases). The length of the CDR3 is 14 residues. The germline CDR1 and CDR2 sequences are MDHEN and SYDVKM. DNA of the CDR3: TGTGGAGCGGGGGACGCTAGCTCTGGAAACACCATATATTTT. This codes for CGAGDASSGNTIYF.

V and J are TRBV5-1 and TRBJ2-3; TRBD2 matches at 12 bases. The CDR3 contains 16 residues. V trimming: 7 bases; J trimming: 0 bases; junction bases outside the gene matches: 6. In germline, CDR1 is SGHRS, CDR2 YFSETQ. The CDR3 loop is CASAAGTSGSTDTQYF. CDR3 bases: TGCGCCAGCGCGGCCGGGACTAGCGGGAGCACAGATACGCAGTATTTT. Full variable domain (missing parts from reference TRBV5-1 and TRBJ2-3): KAGVTQTPRYLIKTRGQQVTLSCSPISGHRSVSWYQQTPGQGLQFLFEYFSETQRNKGNFPGRFSGRQFSNSRSEMNVSTLELGDSALYLCASAAGTSGSTDTQYFGPGTRLTVL.

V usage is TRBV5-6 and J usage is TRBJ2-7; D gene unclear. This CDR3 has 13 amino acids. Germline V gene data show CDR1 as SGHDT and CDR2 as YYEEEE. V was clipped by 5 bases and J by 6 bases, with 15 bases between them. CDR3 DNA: TGTGCCAGCAGACCGCTTCAGGTCCGCGAGCAGTACTTC. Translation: CASRPLQVREQYF.